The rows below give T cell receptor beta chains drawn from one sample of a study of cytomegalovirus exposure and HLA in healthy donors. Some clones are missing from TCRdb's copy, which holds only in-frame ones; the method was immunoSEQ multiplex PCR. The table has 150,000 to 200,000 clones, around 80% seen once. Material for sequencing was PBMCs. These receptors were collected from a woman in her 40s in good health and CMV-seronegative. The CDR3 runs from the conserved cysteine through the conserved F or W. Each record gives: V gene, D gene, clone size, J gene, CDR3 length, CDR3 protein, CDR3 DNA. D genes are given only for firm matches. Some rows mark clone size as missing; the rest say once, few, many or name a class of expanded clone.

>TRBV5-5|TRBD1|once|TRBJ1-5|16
CASSSGTVSSNQPQHF
TGTGCCAGCAGCTCCGGGACAGTTTCTAGCAATCAGCCCCAGCATTTT
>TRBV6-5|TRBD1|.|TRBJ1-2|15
CASSYLQGASYGYTF
TGTGCCAGCAGTTACTTGCAGGGGGCAAGCTATGGCTACACCTTC
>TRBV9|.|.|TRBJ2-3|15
CASSANRDRTDTQYF
TGTGCCAGCAGCGCAAACAGGGACCGCACAGATACGCAGTATTTT
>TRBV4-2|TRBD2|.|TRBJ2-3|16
CASSQAPLAGTDTQYF
TGTGCCAGCAGCCAAGCTCCGCTAGCGGGCACAGATACGCAGTATTTT
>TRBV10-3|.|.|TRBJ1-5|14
CAISEGTDNQPQHF
TGTGCCATCAGTGAGGGTACAGACAATCAGCCCCAGCATTTT
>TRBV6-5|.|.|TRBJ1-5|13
CASRRQGNQPQHF
TGTGCCAGCAGAAGACAGGGCAATCAGCCCCAGCATTTT
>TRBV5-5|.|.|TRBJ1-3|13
CASRGAAGNTIYF
TGTGCCAGCAGGGGGGCCGCTGGAAACACCATATATTTT
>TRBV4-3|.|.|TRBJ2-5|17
CASSPGLRRKDEETQYF
TGCGCCAGCAGCCCCGGTTTGAGGCGGAAAGATGAAGAGACCCAGTACTTC
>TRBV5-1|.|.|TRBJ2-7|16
CASRPRGGSISYEQYF
TGCGCCAGCAGACCTAGGGGGGGGTCGATCTCCTACGAGCAGTACTTC
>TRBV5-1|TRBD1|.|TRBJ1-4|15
CASSLRGQANEKLFF
TGCGCCAGCAGCTTGAGGGGGCAGGCTAATGAAAAACTGTTTTTT
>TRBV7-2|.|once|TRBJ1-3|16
CASSLLGGSSGNTIYF
TGTGCCAGCAGCTTACTAGGGGGTTCCTCTGGAAACACCATATATTTT
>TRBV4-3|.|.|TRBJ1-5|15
CASSQEAGGDQPQHF
TGCGCCAGCAGCCAAGAAGCGGGGGGGGATCAGCCCCAGCATTTT
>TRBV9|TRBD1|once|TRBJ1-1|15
CASSAGQRTNTEAFF
TGTGCCAGCAGCGCGGGACAGAGGACTAACACTGAAGCTTTCTTT